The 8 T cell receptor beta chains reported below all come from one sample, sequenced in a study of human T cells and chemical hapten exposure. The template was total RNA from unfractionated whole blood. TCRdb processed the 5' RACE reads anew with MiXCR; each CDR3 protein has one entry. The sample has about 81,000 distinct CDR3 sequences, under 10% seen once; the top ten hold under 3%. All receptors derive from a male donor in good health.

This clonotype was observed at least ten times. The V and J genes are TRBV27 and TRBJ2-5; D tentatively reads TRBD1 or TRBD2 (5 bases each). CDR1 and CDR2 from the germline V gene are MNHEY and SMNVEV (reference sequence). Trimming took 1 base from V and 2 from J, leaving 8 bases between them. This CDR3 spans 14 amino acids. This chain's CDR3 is CASSLLGDQETQYF. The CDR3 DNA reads TGTGCCAGCAGTTTATTGGGGGATCAAGAGACCCAGTACTTC.

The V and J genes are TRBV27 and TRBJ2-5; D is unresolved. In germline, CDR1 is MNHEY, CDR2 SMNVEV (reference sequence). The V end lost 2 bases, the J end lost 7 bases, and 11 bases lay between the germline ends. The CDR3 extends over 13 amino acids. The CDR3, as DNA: TGTGCCAGCAGTTTAACCCCCTGGGGGACCCAGTACTTC. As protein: CASSLTPWGTQYF.

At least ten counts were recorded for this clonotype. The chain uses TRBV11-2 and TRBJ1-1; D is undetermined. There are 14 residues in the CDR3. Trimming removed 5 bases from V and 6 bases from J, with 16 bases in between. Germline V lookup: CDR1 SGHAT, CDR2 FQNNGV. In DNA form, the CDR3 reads TGTGCCAGCAGCGCCGAACTAATCCTCGCTGAAGCTTTCTTT. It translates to CASSAELILAEAFF.

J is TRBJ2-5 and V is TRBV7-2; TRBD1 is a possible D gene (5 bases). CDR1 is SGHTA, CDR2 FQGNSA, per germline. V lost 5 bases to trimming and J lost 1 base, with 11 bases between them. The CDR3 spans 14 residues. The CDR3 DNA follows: TGTGCCAGCAGCCCCCAAGGGGCCCAAGAGACCCAGTACTTC. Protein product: CASSPQGAQETQYF.

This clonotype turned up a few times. CDR3 protein: CASSQPGSSYNEQFF. CDR3 nucleotides: TGTGCCAGCAGCCAACCCGGGAGCTCCTACAATGAGCAGTTCTTC. The chain uses TRBV4-2 and TRBJ2-1; D may be TRBD2 (6 bases). V lost 2 bases to trimming and J lost 0 bases, with 8 bases between them. Per the germline V gene, CDR1 is LGHNA and CDR2 is YNFKEQ. The CDR3 runs to 15 residues.

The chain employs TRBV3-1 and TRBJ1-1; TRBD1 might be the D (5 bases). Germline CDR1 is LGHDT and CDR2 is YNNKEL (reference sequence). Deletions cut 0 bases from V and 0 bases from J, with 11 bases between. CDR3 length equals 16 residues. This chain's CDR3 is CASSQDKRTLNTEAFF. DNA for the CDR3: TGTGCCAGCAGCCAAGATAAGAGGACACTGAACACTGAAGCTTTCTTT.

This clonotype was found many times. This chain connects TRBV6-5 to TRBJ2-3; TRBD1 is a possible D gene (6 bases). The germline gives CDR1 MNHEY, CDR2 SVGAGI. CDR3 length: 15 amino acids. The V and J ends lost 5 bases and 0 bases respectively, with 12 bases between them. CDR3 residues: CASSPQGFSTDTQYF. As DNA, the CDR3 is TGTGCCAGCAGTCCACAGGGATTTAGCACAGATACGCAGTATTTT.

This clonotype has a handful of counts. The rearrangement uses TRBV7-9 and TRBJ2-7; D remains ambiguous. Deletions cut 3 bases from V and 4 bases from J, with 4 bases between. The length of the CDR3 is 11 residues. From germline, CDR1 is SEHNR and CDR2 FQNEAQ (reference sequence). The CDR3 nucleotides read TGTGCCAGCAGCTTCGATTACGAGCAGTACTTC. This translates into CASSFDYEQYF.